The clone carrying this TCR beta chain showed up just a few times. Its target is unknown. The data originate from a study of beta chain features in type 1 diabetes. The wider study: Age and gender were similar between patients and healthy donors, as were cell yields.

The sequenced template was cDNA made from the entire isolated RNA. Method: immunoSEQ multiplex PCR; TCRdb's copy keeps in-frame clones and lacks some. The data hold almost 350,000 clones, with 6.5% to 10% observed a single time. The CDR3 has 14 amino acids. CDR1 and CDR2 (germline): SGHRS, YFSETQ. V was pared by 1 base and J by 2 bases, with 10 bases between. General study findings and limits: Shortening of TCRB CDR3s, moderate but significant, appeared in all four CD4+ subsets of Type 1 diabetes patients. The naive, central memory and Treg TCRB repertoires showed an apparent similarity that was greater among patients than among healthy donors.

Sequenced input: central memory CD4+ T cells from blood. The receptor comes from a woman between 18 and 29 years old in good health. The chain couples TRBV5-1 to TRBJ2-7, with unresolved D. The CDR3 DNA reads TGCGCCAGCAGCTTGACGCAGGACCCCTACGAGCAGTACTTC. Its translation: CASSLTQDPYEQYF.